Given below is one T cell receptor (beta chain) in context. The CDR3 is 13 amino acids. V gave up 0 bases and J gave up 5 bases, with 7 bases separating them. CDR1 MNHEY and CDR2 SVGAGI come from the germline V gene. The data were obtained in a study of cytomegalovirus exposure and HLA in healthy donors. PCR used 60 Vbeta primers and 13 Jbeta primers. Repertoires were generated with immunoSEQ multiplex PCR, while TCRdb's copy carries only in-frame clones and drops some. This table has 95,000 to 110,000 clones, approximately 81% appearing once. The sequenced material came from PBMCs. The chain carries TRBV6-5 and TRBJ1-2; unclear D gene. The source is a man aged 30 to 45 in good health and CMV-seronegative. Here the CDR3 reads CASSYSIRYGYTF. As DNA, the CDR3 is TGTGCCAGCAGTTACTCGATCAGATATGGCTACACCTTC.